This T cell receptor (beta chain) comes out of a study of spatial heterogeneity in lung cancer (dated by TCRdb to the late 2010s). About the study as a whole: More beta-chain than alpha-chain transcripts were consistently detected, likely reflecting higher beta-chain transcript abundance. In the raw uncorrected reads, each unique combination of TCR and UMI appeared more than ten times on average. At surgery, 220 tumor regions, 64 matched nontumor lung samples and a few dozen PBMC samples were TCR-sequenced for both alpha and beta chains. TCR repertoire features were related to nonsynonymous mutation counts determined by whole-exome sequencing of tumor tissue. In non-small cell lung cancer, the study quantitatively compared TCR alpha and beta repertoires across several tumor regions, matched nontumor lung, and blood.

The study at large found these results: Ubiquitous expanded tumor TCRs were found in blood more often at tumor resection than at routine follow-up. Confirming at a functional level the hypothesis that regional TCRs recognize regional mutations was considered to require additional single-cell paired TCR alpha and beta sequencing.

For CDR1 and CDR2, the germline V gene lists MDHEN and SYDVKM. From V the trimming removes 5 bases and from J it removes 0 bases, while the gene matches leave 9 bases of the junction unaccounted for. The CDR3 numbers 18 residues from cysteine through phenylalanine. The CDR3 DNA has 54 bases and is translated from base 1. Worth noting for this clonotype: The antigen this receptor binds is unknown. There are no base qualities to consult, and no much larger clone falls within one base.

The library was generated by 5' RACE. Sequencer: NextSeq 500. To allow correction of PCR and sequencing errors, the TCR library protocol tagged every TCR cDNA molecule with a unique molecular identifier. As for the original processing: Decombinator tools were used for TCR identification, UMI-based error correction and CDR3 extraction. TCRs above a frequency of 2 per 1,000, corresponding to the top 1% of the tumor frequency distribution, were defined as expanded. Each repertoire was subsampled 100 times to 5,000 TCRs, after which Renyi diversity was computed with the R vegan package. To build CDR3 similarity networks, amino acid triplet string-kernel similarity was used, and CDR3s were connected when their pairwise similarity was above 0.82. Through fastp at Q25 and MiXCR, TCRdb rebuilt clones from the public reads, retaining in-frame beta chains. Rows with one shared CDR3 protein collapse into an entry with the most common genes and DNA. TCRdb's processing, not the authors' own work, is the source of the V and J calls. The sample table lists some 11,000 distinct CDR3 sequences, approximately 6.3% of them with a count of one. Of the sample, 25% to 35% is held by the ten largest clones.

In the paper's terms, the time point label means: sample taken at primary tumor resection. Donors were 72 patients with early-stage, untreated non-small cell lung cancer from the lung TRACERx cohort. For TCR sequencing, whole RNA was extracted from tumor and nontumor lung tissue, or from cryopreserved PBMC samples, and no cell sorting was done. Only patients with enough RNA available from two or more tumor regions were chosen for TCR sequencing. The sample in question was PBMCs, obtained at surgery. This TCR was recovered from a male donor with early-stage non-small cell lung cancer. Rearrangement joined TRBV28 to TRBJ2-7; TRBD2 aligns with 14 central bases. The nucleotide sequence reads as follows: TGTGCCAGCAGTCCCCCCCGGACTAGCGGGAGGAGCTCCTACGAGCAGTACTTC. It is translated as CASSPPRTSGRSSYEQYF.